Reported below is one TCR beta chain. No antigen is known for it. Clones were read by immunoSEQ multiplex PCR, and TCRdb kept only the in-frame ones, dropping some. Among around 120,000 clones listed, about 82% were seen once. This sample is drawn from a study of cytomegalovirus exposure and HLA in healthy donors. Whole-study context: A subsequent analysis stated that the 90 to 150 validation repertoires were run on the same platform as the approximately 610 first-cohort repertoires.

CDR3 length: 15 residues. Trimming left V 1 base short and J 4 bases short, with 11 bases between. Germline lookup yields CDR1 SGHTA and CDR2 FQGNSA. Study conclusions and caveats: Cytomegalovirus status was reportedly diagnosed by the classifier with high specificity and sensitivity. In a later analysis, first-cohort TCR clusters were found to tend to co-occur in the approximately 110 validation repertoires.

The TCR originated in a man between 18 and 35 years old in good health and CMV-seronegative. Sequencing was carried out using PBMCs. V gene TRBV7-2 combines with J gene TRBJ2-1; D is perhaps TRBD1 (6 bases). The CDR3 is CASSLEGQAYNEQFF. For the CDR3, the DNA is TGTGCCAGCAGCTTAGAGGGACAAGCATACAATGAGCAGTTCTTC.